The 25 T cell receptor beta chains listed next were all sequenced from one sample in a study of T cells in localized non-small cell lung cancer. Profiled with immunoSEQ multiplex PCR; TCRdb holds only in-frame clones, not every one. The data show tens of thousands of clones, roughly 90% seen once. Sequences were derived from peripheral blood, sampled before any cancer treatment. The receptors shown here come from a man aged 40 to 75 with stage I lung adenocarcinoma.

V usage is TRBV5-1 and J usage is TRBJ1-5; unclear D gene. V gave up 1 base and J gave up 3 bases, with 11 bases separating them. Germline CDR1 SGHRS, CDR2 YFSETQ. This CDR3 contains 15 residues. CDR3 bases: TGCGCCAGCAGCTTGTGGGGTAGGGACAATCAGCCCCAGCATTTT. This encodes CASSLWGRDNQPQHF.

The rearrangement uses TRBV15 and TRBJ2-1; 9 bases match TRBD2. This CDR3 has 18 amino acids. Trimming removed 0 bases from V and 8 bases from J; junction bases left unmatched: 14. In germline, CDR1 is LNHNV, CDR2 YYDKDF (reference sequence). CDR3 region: CATSRDLSSGVKWDEQFF. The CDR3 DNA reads TGTGCCACCAGCAGAGATCTTTCTAGCGGGGTAAAGTGGGATGAGCAGTTCTTC.

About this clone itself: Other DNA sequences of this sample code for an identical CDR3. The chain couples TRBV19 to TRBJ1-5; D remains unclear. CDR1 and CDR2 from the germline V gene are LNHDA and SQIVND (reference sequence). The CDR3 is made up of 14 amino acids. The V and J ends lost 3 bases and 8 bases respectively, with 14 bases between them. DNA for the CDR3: TGTGCCAGTAGTATTCTTACTCTCGGGGAGCCCCAGCATTTT. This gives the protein CASSILTLGEPQHF.

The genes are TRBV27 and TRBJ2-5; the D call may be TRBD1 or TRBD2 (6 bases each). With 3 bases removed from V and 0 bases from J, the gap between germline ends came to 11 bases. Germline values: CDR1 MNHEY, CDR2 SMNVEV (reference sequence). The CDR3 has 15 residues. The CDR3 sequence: CASSFGGGYQETQYF. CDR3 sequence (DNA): TGTGCCAGCAGTTTTGGAGGGGGGTACCAAGAGACCCAGTACTTC.

Here the CDR3 DNA reads TGCGCCAGCAGCTTTCACCCCTCAGGGGATCAGACCCAGTACTTC. The encoded protein is CASSFHPSGDQTQYF. This chain links TRBV5-1 with TRBJ2-5; perhaps TRBD1 as D (6 bases). V was trimmed by 2 bases and J by 6 bases, leaving 17 bases between them. This CDR3 is 15 amino acids long. Germline V gene sequence: CDR1 SGHRS, CDR2 YFSETQ. The variable domain in full, with the rest retrieved from reference TRBV5-1 and TRBJ2-5, is KAGVTQTPRYLIKTRGQQVTLSCSPISGHRSVSWYQQTPGQGLQFLFEYFSETQRNKGNFPGRFSGRQFSNSRSEMNVSTLELGDSALYLCASSFHPSGDQTQYFGPGTRLLVL.

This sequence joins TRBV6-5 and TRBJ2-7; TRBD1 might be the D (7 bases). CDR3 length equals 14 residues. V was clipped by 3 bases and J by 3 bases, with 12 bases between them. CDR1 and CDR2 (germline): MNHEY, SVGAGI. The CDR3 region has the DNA TGTGCCAGCAGTTATCGACAGGGAGGCTACGAGCAGTACTTC. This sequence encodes CASSYRQGGYEQYF.

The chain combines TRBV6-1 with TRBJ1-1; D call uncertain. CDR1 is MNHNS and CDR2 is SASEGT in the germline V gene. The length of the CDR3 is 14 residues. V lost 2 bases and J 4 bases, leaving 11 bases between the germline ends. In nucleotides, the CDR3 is TGTGCCAGCAGTGAAACCGGCCGGGGCACTGAAGCTTTCTTT. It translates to CASSETGRGTEAFF.

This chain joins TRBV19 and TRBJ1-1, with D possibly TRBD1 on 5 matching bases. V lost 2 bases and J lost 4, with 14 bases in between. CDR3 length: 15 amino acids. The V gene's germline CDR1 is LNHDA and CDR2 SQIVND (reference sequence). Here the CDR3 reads CASSISGFGGTEAFF. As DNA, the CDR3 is TGTGCCAGTAGTATATCGGGGTTCGGGGGCACTGAAGCTTTCTTT.

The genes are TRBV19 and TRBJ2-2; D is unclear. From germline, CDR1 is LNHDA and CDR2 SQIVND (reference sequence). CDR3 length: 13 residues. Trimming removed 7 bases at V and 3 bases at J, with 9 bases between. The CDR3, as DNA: TGTGCCAGTATTTCCCGGGACACCGGGGAGCTGTTTTTT. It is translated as CASISRDTGELFF.

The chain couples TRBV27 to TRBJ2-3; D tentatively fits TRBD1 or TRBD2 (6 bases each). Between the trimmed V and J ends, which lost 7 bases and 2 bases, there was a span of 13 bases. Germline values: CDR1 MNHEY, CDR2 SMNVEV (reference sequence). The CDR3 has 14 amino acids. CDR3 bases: TGTGCCAGCACGAGGGGGGATTTCACAGATACGCAGTATTTT. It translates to CASTRGDFTDTQYF.

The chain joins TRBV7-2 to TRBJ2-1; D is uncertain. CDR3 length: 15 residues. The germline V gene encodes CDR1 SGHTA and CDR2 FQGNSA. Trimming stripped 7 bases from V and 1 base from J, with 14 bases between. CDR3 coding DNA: TGTGCCAGCACCTCCTCTTCCGGGTCCTACAATGAGCAGTTCTTC. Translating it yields CASTSSSGSYNEQFF.

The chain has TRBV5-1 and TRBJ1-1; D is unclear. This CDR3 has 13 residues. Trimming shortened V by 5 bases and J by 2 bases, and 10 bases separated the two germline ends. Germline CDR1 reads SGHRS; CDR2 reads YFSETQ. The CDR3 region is CASRGVGNTEAFF. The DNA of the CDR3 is TGCGCCAGCAGAGGTGTAGGCAACACTGAAGCTTTCTTT.

The chain's CDR3 is CASSYPEAREKLFF. In DNA, the CDR3 is TGTGCCAGCAGTTACCCCGAGGCGAGGGAAAAACTGTTTTTT. The rearrangement joins TRBV6-6 to TRBJ1-4; D unresolved. The germline V and J ends were trimmed by 2 bases and 8 bases, with 12 bases remaining between them. CDR1 and CDR2 from the germline V gene are MNHNY and SVGAGI (reference sequence). CDR3 length: 14 residues.

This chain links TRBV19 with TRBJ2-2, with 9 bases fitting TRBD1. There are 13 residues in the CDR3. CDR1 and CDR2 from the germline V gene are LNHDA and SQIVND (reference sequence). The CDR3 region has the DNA TGTGCAGGCCGGGACAGGGCCACCGGGGAGCTGTTTTTT. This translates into CAGRDRATGELFF.

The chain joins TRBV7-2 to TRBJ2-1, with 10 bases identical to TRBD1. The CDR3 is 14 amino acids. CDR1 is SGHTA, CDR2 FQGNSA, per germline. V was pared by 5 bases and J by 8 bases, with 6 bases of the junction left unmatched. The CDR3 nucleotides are TGTGCCAGCAGCCTCGACAGGGGGCGAGATGAGCAGTTCTTC. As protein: CASSLDRGRDEQFF.

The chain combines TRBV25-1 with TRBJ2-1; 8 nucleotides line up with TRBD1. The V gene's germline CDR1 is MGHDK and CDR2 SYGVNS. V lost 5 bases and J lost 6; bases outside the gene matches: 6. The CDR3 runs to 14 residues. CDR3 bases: TGTGCCAGCAGTACGTGGACAGGGTTCAATGAGCAGTTCTTC. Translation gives CASSTWTGFNEQFF.

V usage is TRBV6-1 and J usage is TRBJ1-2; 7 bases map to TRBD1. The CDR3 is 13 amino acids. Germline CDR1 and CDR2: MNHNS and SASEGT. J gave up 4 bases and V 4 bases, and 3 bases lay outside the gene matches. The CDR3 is CASSGRQGYGYTF. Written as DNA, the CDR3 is TGTGCCAGCAGTGGACGACAGGGCTATGGCTACACCTTC.

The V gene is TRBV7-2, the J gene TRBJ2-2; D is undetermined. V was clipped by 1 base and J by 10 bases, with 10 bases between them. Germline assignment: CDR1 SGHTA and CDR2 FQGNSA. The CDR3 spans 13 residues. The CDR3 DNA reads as TGTGCCAGCAGCTTAGTGCTCCTCCCGGAGCTGTTTTTT. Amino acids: CASSLVLLPELFF.

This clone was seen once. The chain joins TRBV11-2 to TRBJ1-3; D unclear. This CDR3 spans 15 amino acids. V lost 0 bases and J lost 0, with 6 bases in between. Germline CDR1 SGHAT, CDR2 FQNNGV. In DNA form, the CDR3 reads TGTGCCAGCAGCTTAGAGGTCACCTCTGGAAACACCATATATTTT. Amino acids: CASSLEVTSGNTIYF.

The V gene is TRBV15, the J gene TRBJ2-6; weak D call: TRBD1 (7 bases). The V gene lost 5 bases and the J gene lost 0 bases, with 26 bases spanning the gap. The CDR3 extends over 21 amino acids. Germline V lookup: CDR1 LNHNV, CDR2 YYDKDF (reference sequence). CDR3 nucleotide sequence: TGTGCCACCAGCGCCAGGGGGGTGATCAGGGGGGACCGCTCTGGGGCCAACGTCCTGACTTTC. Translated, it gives CATSARGVIRGDRSGANVLTF.

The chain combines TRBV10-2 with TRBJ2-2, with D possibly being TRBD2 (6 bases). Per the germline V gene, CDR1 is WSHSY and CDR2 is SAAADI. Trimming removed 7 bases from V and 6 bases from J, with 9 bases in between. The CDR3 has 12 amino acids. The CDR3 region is CASMGGAGELFF. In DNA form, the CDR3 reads TGCGCCAGCATGGGGGGTGCCGGGGAGCTGTTTTTT.

The CDR3 DNA sequence: TGTGCCAGCAGTTGGGCCGTTCAAAAAACTGAAGCTTTCTTT. This encodes CASSWAVQKTEAFF. This rearrangement joins TRBV6-6 to TRBJ1-1; D call uncertain. The germline V and J ends were trimmed by 4 bases and 5 bases, with 14 bases remaining between them. The CDR3 has 14 residues. Germline V gene lookup returns CDR1 MNHNY and CDR2 SVGAGI (reference sequence).

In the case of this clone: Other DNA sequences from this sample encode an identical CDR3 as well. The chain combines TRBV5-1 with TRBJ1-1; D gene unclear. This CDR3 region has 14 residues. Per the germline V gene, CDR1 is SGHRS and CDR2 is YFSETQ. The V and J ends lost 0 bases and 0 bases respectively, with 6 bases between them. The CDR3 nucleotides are TGCGCCAGCAGCTTGGACGGAATGAACACTGAAGCTTTCTTT. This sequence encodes CASSLDGMNTEAFF.

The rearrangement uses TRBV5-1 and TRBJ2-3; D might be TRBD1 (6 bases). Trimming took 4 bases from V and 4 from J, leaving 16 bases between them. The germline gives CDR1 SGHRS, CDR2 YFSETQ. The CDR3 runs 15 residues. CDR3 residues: CASSPGTISPDTQYF. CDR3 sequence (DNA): TGCGCCAGCAGCCCCGGGACAATTTCTCCAGATACGCAGTATTTT.

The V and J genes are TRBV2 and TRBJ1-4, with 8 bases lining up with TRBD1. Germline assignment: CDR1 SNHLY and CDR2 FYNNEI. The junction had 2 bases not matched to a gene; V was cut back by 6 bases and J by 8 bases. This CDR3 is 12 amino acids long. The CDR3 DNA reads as TGTGCCAGCAGGGCAGGGGGCGAAAAACTGTTTTTT. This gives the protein CASRAGGEKLFF.